Following are 22 T cell receptor beta chains from one sample sequenced in a study of early T cells in non-severe SARS-CoV-2 infection. TCRdb independently ran MiXCR on the 5' RACE reads; one entry per CDR3 protein. The sample lists tens of thousands of distinct CDR3 sequences, 5.8% seen once, with less than 6.5% in the top ten. Sequencing was done on a sample of whole blood. The receptor source for this set is an adult who was a healthcare worker with PCR-confirmed SARS-CoV-2 infection or an uninfected control (not recorded which).

This clonotype was counted at least ten times. The CDR3 DNA reads TGTGCCAGCAGTTACGAGGGAAACTACGAGCAGTACTTC. It translates to CASSYEGNYEQYF. J is TRBJ2-7 and V is TRBV6-5, with a possible D match to TRBD2 (5 bases). The germline CDR1 and CDR2 sequences are MNHEY and SVGAGI. The V end was cut by 2 bases, the J end by 3 bases, with 8 bases between. This CDR3 has 13 amino acids.

The sample holds many counts of this clonotype. The rearrangement uses TRBV5-4 and TRBJ2-7, with D possibly being TRBD2 (6 bases). CDR3 length equals 15 residues. Looked up from germline, CDR1 is SGHNT and CDR2 is YYREEE (reference sequence). Trimming cost V 0 bases and J 3 bases, with 13 bases left between them. This CDR3 reads CASSLVGGPNYEQYF. In DNA, the CDR3 is TGTGCCAGCAGCTTGGTGGGGGGACCGAACTACGAGCAGTACTTC.

The table lists this clonotype with many counts. V usage is TRBV6-6 and J usage is TRBJ2-5, with D maybe TRBD2 (5 bases). Germline assignment: CDR1 MNHNY and CDR2 SVGAGI (reference sequence). The CDR3 covers 18 residues. V shed 5 bases and J shed 0 bases, with 22 bases lying between them. The CDR3 nucleotides read TGTGCCAGCAGTCAGACACCCTCGGGATACCAGTACCAAGAGACCCAGTACTTC. It yields the protein CASSQTPSGYQYQETQYF.

This clonotype came up many times. The gene calls are TRBV7-9 and TRBJ1-1; no clear D gene. CDR3 length: 16 amino acids. The V end lost 1 base, the J end lost 0 bases, and 12 bases lay between the germline ends. In germline, CDR1 is SEHNR, CDR2 FQNEAQ (reference sequence). The CDR3 here is CASSLGHSTMNTEAFF. CDR3 nucleotide sequence: TGTGCCAGCAGCTTAGGGCACAGCACCATGAACACTGAAGCTTTCTTT.

This clonotype was seen many times. The chain is built from TRBV12-3 or TRBV12-4 and TRBJ2-3, with D perhaps assigned TRBD1 or TRBD2 (5 bases each). The CDR3 totals 15 residues. Trimming shortened V by 6 bases and J by 1 base, and 14 bases separated the two germline ends. The CDR3 coding sequence is TGTGCCAGCAGAACCGGGGCGCAGGGCACAGATACGCAGTATTTT. Translating gives CASRTGAQGTDTQYF.

This clonotype turned up a few times. The rearrangement joins TRBV11-3 to TRBJ2-7; TRBD1 matches 10 bases. The CDR3 totals 14 residues. Germline V gene data show CDR1 as SGHNT and CDR2 as YENEEA. V was clipped by 4 bases and J by 5 bases; unmatched bases: 5. CDR3 protein: CASSSRDRGHEQYF. In DNA, the CDR3 is TGTGCCAGCAGCTCCCGGGACAGGGGTCACGAGCAGTACTTC. The full variable domain, with the rest looked up from reference TRBV11-3 and TRBJ2-7, is EAGVVQSPRYKIIEKKQPVAFWCNPISGHNTLYWYLQNLGQGPELLIRYENEEAVDDSQLPKDRFSAERLKGVDSTLKIQPAELGDSAVYLCASSSRDRGHEQYFGPGTRLTVT.

Many counts were recorded for this clonotype. The chain combines TRBV29-1 with TRBJ2-7; 7 positions agree with TRBD1. Germline CDR1 and CDR2: SQVTM and ANQGSEA. The CDR3 has 12 residues. V lost 7 bases, J lost 2 bases, and 5 bases stayed unmatched. Written as DNA, the CDR3 is TGCAGCGCCCGGGACAGTGCCTACGAGCAGTACTTC. This translates into CSARDSAYEQYF.

Ten or more counts support this clonotype. The chain joins TRBV29-1 to TRBJ2-5; unclear D gene. V was shortened by 4 bases and J by 5 bases, with 8 bases between the two germline ends. There are 11 residues in the CDR3. The V gene's germline CDR1 is SQVTM and CDR2 ANQGSEA. Written as DNA, the CDR3 is TGCAGCGTTGGTGGTCGGGAGACCCAGTACTTC. Translation: CSVGGRETQYF.

Ten or more counts support this clonotype. The chain combines TRBV12-3 or TRBV12-4 with TRBJ1-2; no definite D call. This CDR3 comprises 11 residues. Trimming cost V 10 bases and J 2 bases, with 8 bases left between them. CDR3: CATSVNYGYTF. CDR3 coding DNA: TGTGCCACCTCGGTCAACTATGGCTACACCTTC.

This clonotype has a count of ten or more. The CDR3 bases are TGTGCCAGCAGCGCCAGGGTTGCCTACAATGAGCAGTTCTTC. Protein: CASSARVAYNEQFF. This chain joins TRBV9 and TRBJ2-1; a possible D gene is TRBD1 (5 bases). The CDR3 is 14 residues long. CDR1 and CDR2 from the germline V gene are SGDLS and YYNGEE. V was cut by 3 bases and J by 2 bases, with 9 bases left in between.

The chain combines TRBV7-7 with TRBJ2-2; unclear D gene. This CDR3 comprises 13 residues. The germline gives CDR1 SSHAT, CDR2 FNYEAQ (reference sequence). The germline V and J ends were trimmed by 5 bases and 6 bases, with 10 bases remaining between them. The CDR3 DNA reads TGTGCCAGCAGCGAAGGGTGGGCCGGGGAGCTGTTTTTT. Translation: CASSEGWAGELFF.

This clonotype turned up a few times. V gene TRBV9 combines with J gene TRBJ2-1; maybe TRBD1 (6 bases). CDR1 SGDLS and CDR2 YYNGEE come from the germline V gene. The CDR3 runs to 15 residues. The V end was cut by 3 bases, the J end by 7 bases, with 17 bases between. The CDR3 here is CASSAFGTGSNEQFF. Here the CDR3 DNA reads TGTGCCAGCAGCGCATTTGGTACAGGGAGTAATGAGCAGTTCTTC.

This chain joins TRBV5-5 and TRBJ1-4; D gene ambiguous. The V end lost 2 bases, the J end lost 7 bases, and 18 bases lay between the germline ends. From germline, CDR1 is SGHKS and CDR2 YYEKEE (reference sequence). The CDR3 is made up of 16 amino acids. The CDR3 DNA follows: TGTGCCAGCAGCTTCTCCCCCGAGACCTTCGGTGAAAAACTGTTTTTT. Protein product: CASSFSPETFGEKLFF. The full variable domain, completed using reference TRBV5-5 and TRBJ1-4, is DAGVTQSPTHLIKTRGQQVTLRCSPISGHKSVSWYQQVLGQGPQFIFQYYEKEERGRGNFPDRFSARQFPNYSSELNVNALLLGDSALYLCASSFSPETFGEKLFFGSGTQLSVL.

J is TRBJ2-1 and V is TRBV15; D call uncertain. V shed 1 base and J shed 7 bases, with 8 bases lying between them. CDR1 and CDR2 (germline): LNHNV, YYDKDF (reference sequence). The CDR3 is 13 residues long. The CDR3 nucleotides are TGTGCCACCAGCAGAGTTCCCAGGAATGAGCAGTTCTTC. It yields the protein CATSRVPRNEQFF.

V and J are TRBV28 and TRBJ1-4; the D gene is possibly TRBD1 (6 bases). The CDR3 loop spans 15 amino acids. Trimming left V 2 bases short and J 5 bases short, with 12 bases between. Germline CDR1 reads MDHEN; CDR2 reads SYDVKM. The CDR3 loop reads CASSLQMGANEKLFF. In DNA, the CDR3 is TGTGCCAGCAGTTTACAAATGGGGGCGAATGAAAAACTGTTTTTT.

This clonotype was seen only a few times. V and J are TRBV30 and TRBJ2-3, with 7 bases fitting TRBD1. V gave up 2 bases and J gave up 3 bases; unmatched junction bases: 11. The CDR3 totals 16 residues. Germline CDR1 reads GTSNPN; CDR2 reads SVGIG (reference sequence). Here the CDR3 reads CAWSRSGTAITDTQYF. The CDR3 DNA reads TGTGCCTGGAGTCGATCCGGGACAGCTATTACAGATACGCAGTATTTT.

This clonotype was counted at least ten times. This chain connects TRBV12-3 or TRBV12-4 to TRBJ2-2; 9 bases match TRBD2. J gave up 4 bases and V 3 bases, and 6 bases lay outside the gene matches. The CDR3 sequence is 16 residues long. The CDR3 sequence: CASSLWRGGRTGELFF. In nucleotides, the CDR3 is TGTGCCAGCAGTTTGTGGCGGGGGGGACGCACCGGGGAGCTGTTTTTT.

This clonotype has a count of ten or more. The chain employs TRBV12-3 or TRBV12-4 and TRBJ1-1; D is undetermined. There are 12 residues in the CDR3. Trimming shortened V by 4 bases and J by 4 bases, and 7 bases separated the two germline ends. CDR3 nucleotides: TGTGCCAGCAGTTCCACGGGCACTGAAGCTTTCTTT. Protein: CASSSTGTEAFF.

This clonotype was observed many times. The chain joins TRBV3-1 to TRBJ2-3, with TRBD2 identical over 8 bases. The CDR3 runs 14 residues. The V segment lost 7 bases and the J segment 3 bases; nucleotides outside the gene matches: 6. Germline-derived CDR1 and CDR2 are LGHDT and YNNKEL (reference sequence). In DNA form, the CDR3 reads TGTGCCAGCAACGGGGGGGCCGGGACAGATACGCAGTATTTT. This encodes CASNGGAGTDTQYF.

This clonotype occurred many times. The chain employs TRBV7-8 and TRBJ2-3, with D perhaps matching TRBD1 or TRBD2 (5 bases each). Germline V lookup: CDR1 SGHVS, CDR2 FQNEAQ. V lost 5 bases and J lost 2, with 20 bases in between. The CDR3 spans 17 residues. The CDR3 region is CASSLTGGSVSTDTQYF. The CDR3 bases are TGTGCCAGCAGCCTGACTGGGGGTAGCGTATCCACAGATACGCAGTATTTT.

This clonotype was detected ten times or more. The chain carries TRBV10-3 and TRBJ2-7, with D unclear. V dropped 6 bases and J dropped 3 bases, with 12 bases sitting between them. This CDR3 has 13 residues. Germline V gene data show CDR1 as ENHRY and CDR2 as SYGVKD. The CDR3 reads CAIRGRNDYEQYF. CDR3 coding DNA: TGTGCCATCAGAGGAAGAAACGACTACGAGCAGTACTTC.

This clonotype came up many times. The J gene is TRBJ2-1, the V gene TRBV7-8; 7 bases are shared with TRBD1. The V gene's germline CDR1 is SGHVS and CDR2 FQNEAQ. This CDR3 is built from 16 residues. J gave up 7 bases and V 5 bases, and 14 bases lay outside the gene matches. CDR3 sequence (DNA): TGTGCCAGCAGCCTCGGACAGGCAGTAAACTTAAATGAGCAGTTCTTC. Translating it yields CASSLGQAVNLNEQFF. The full variable domain, its missing parts supplied by reference TRBV7-8 and TRBJ2-1, is GAGVSQSPRYKVAKRGQDVALRCDPISGHVSLFWYQQALGQGPEFLTYFQNEAQLDKSGLPSDRFFAERPEGSVSTLKIQRTQQEDSAVYLCASSLGQAVNLNEQFFGPGTRLTVL.